This T cell receptor beta chain appears in the sequencing data of a study of T cell repertoires in cytomegalovirus infection. V lost 5 bases, J lost 0 bases, and 14 bases lay in between. The CDR3 totals 17 residues. Germline CDR1 reads LNHDA; CDR2 reads SQIVND (reference sequence). About this clonotype itself: The target antigen is unknown.

A single record per CDR3 protein comes from TCRdb applying MiXCR to the reads. This table holds about 480,000 distinct CDR3 sequences, about 33% found once. The V and J genes are TRBV19 and TRBJ1-6; no clear D. This clonotype originated in a human donor in good health (CMV status not recorded). Some clones in this sample may be carry-over from other donors' samples. The specimen comprised cultured PBMCs, sampled from culture after CMV antigen stimulation. CDR3 DNA sequence: TGTGCCAGTAGTGCGCCTCTTTGGAGCTCCTATAATTCACCCCTCCACTTT. It yields the protein CASSAPLWSSYNSPLHF.